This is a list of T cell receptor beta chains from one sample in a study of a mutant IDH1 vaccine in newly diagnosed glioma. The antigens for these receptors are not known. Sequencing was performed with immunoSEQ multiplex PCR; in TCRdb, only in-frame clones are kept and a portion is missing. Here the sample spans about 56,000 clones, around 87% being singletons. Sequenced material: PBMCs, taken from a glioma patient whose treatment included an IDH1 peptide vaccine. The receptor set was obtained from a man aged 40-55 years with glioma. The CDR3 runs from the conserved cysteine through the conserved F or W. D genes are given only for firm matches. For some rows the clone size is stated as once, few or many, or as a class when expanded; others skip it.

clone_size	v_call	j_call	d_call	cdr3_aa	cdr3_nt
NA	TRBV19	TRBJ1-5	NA	CASTGGGGRAVNQPQHF	TGTGCCAGTACCGGAGGGGGGGGCAGGGCGGTCAATCAGCCCCAGCATTTT
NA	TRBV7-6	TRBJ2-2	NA	CASSWDGATGELFF	TGTGCCAGCAGCTGGGATGGGGCCACCGGGGAGCTGTTTTTT
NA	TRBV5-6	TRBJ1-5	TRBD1	CASSSSGTVKQPQHF	TGTGCCAGCAGCTCTTCCGGGACAGTCAAACAGCCCCAGCATTTT
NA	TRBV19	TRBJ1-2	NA	CASSISEGSYGYTF	TGTGCCAGTAGTATATCGGAGGGCTCCTATGGCTACACCTTC
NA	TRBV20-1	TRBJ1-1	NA	CSAPANTEAFF	TGCAGTGCTCCAGCGAACACTGAAGCTTTCTTT
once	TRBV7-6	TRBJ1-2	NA	CASSPEGVNYGYTF	TGTGCCAGCAGCCCCGAGGGCGTTAACTATGGCTACACCTTC
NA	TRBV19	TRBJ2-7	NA	CASSNLISYEQYF	TGTGCCAGTAGTAACTTAATCTCCTACGAGCAGTACTTC
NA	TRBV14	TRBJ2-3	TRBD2	CASSQLAGLTDTQYF	TGTGCCAGCAGCCAATTAGCGGGATTAACAGATACGCAGTATTTT
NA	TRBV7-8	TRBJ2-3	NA	CASSLEQGRTDTQYF	TGTGCCAGCAGCTTAGAACAGGGAAGGACAGATACGCAGTATTTT
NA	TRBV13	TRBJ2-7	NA	CASSPSGTSPRNEQYF	TGTGCCAGCAGCCCCTCGGGCACTAGCCCTAGAAACGAGCAGTACTTC
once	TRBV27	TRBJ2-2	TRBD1	CASRQGVTGELFF	TGTGCCAGTAGACAGGGGGTGACCGGGGAGCTGTTTTTT
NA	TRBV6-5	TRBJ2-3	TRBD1	CASKLRGQGADTQYF	TGTGCCAGCAAGTTAAGGGGACAGGGGGCAGATACGCAGTATTTT
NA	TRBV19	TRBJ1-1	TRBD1	CATRQGWNTEAFF	TGTGCCACCCGACAGGGGTGGAACACTGAAGCTTTCTTT
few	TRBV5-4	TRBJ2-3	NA	CASSSSSRFTDTQYF	TGTGCCAGCAGCTCTTCTAGCAGGTTCACAGATACGCAGTATTTT
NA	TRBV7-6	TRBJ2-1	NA	CASSPGLNEQFF	TGTGCCAGCAGCCCAGGACTAAATGAGCAGTTCTTC
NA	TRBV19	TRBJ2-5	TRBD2	CASSDTGGSGETQYF	TGTGCCAGTAGTGACACCGGGGGGTCCGGGGAGACCCAGTACTTC
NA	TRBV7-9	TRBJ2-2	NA	CASSTTGSPGELFF	TGTGCCAGCAGCACAACAGGGTCCCCCGGGGAGCTGTTTTTT
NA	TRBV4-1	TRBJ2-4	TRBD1	CASSPTGGTKNIQYF	TGCGCCAGCAGCCCGACAGGGGGCACCAAAAACATTCAGTACTTC
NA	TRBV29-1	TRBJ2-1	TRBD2	CSVEETSGRVSYNEQFF	TGCAGCGTTGAAGAGACTAGCGGGAGGGTCTCCTACAATGAGCAGTTCTTC
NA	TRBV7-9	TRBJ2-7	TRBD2	CASSLASGTSGTYEQYF	TGTGCCAGCAGCTTAGCCTCCGGGACTAGCGGGACTTACGAGCAGTACTTC
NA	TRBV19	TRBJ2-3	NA	CAVRSGGTNDNTQYF	TGTGCCGTCCGCTCCGGGGGAACGAACGATAATACGCAGTATTTT
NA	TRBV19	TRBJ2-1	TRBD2	CASSIAGGGYNEQFF	TGTGCCAGTAGTATTGCGGGAGGAGGCTACAATGAGCAGTTCTTC
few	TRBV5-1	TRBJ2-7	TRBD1	CASSLTSGQSYEQYF	TGCGCCAGCAGCTTAACTTCGGGACAGAGCTACGAGCAGTACTTC
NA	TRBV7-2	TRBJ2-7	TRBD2	CASSVSGTYSYEQYF	TGTGCCAGCAGCGTCAGCGGGACTTACTCCTACGAGCAGTACTTC
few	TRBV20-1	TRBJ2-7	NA	CSPTADLQQYF	TGCAGTCCTACCGCGGATCTTCAGCAGTACTTC
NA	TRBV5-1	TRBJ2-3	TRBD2	CASSLDGLAGGPRERERRDTQYF	TGCGCCAGCAGCTTAGACGGACTAGCGGGAGGGCCAAGGGAAAGGGAACGCCGAGATACGCAGTATTTT
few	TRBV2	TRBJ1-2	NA	CASARMEANYGYTF	TGTGCCAGCGCTAGGATGGAAGCTAACTATGGCTACACCTTC
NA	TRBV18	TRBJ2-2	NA	CASGNTGELFF	TGTGCCAGCGGAAACACCGGGGAGCTGTTTTTT
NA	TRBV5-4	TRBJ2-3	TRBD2	CASSRTSGSIDTQYF	TGTGCCAGCAGCAGGACTAGCGGGAGTATCGATACGCAGTATTTT
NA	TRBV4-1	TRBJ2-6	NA	CASSQDISSGANVLTF	TGCGCCAGCAGCCAAGATATAAGCTCTGGGGCCAACGTCCTGACTTTC
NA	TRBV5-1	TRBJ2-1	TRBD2	CASTQGLAGIGEQFF	TGCGCCAGCACCCAGGGACTAGCGGGAATCGGTGAGCAGTTCTTC
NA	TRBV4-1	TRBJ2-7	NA	CASSQDLRRVAYEQYF	TGCGCCAGCAGCCAAGACCTGAGGCGGGTTGCCTACGAGCAGTACTTC
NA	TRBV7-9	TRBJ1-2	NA	CASSLDSLGGYTF	TGTGCCAGCAGCTTGGACAGCTTGGGGGGCTACACCTTC
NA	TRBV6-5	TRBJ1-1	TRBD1	CASIRQGNTEAFF	TGTGCCAGCATCAGACAGGGGAACACTGAAGCTTTCTTT
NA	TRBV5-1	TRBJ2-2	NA	CASSGGPLNTGELFF	TGCGCCAGCAGCGGGGGACCCTTGAACACCGGGGAGCTGTTTTTT
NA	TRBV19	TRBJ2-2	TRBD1	CASSPTGGLYTGELFF	TGTGCCAGTTCCCCGACAGGGGGTTTATACACCGGGGAGCTGTTTTTT
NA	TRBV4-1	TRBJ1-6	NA	CASSQLLREALHF	TGCGCCAGCAGCCAATTGCTCCGGGAGGCCCTCCACTTT
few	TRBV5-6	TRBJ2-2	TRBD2	CASSLGSSGSFVTGELFF	TGTGCCAGCAGCTTGGGAAGTAGCGGGAGCTTCGTCACCGGGGAGCTGTTTTTT
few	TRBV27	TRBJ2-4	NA	CASSLSSGKDIQYF	TGTGCCAGCAGTTTATCATCGGGGAAGGACATTCAGTACTTC
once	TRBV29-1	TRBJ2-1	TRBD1	CSVEQWDRGFGYNEQFF	TGCAGCGTTGAACAATGGGACAGGGGGTTCGGGTACAATGAGCAGTTCTTC
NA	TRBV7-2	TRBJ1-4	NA	CASSFGGGVDNEKLFF	TGTGCCAGCAGCTTTGGGGGGGGCGTTGATAATGAAAAACTGTTTTTT
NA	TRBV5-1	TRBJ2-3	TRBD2	CASSSLAGGTDTQYF	TGCGCCAGCAGCTCCTTAGCGGGAGGGACAGATACGCAGTATTTT
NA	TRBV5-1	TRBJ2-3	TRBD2	CASSLDPSGRDTQYF	TGCGCCAGCAGCTTGGATCCTAGCGGGAGGGATACGCAGTATTTT
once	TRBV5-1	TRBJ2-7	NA	CASSTGASYEQYF	TGCGCCAGCAGCACCGGGGCTAGCTACGAGCAGTACTTC
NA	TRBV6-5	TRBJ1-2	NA	CASRLTLRYGYTF	TGTGCCAGCAGGTTAACATTGCGGTATGGCTACACCTTC
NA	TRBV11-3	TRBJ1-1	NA	CASSLARGTEAFF	TGTGCCAGCAGCTTAGCGAGGGGTACTGAAGCTTTCTTT
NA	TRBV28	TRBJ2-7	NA	CASSFGGLYEQYF	TGTGCCAGCAGTTTTGGGGGGCTTTACGAGCAGTACTTC